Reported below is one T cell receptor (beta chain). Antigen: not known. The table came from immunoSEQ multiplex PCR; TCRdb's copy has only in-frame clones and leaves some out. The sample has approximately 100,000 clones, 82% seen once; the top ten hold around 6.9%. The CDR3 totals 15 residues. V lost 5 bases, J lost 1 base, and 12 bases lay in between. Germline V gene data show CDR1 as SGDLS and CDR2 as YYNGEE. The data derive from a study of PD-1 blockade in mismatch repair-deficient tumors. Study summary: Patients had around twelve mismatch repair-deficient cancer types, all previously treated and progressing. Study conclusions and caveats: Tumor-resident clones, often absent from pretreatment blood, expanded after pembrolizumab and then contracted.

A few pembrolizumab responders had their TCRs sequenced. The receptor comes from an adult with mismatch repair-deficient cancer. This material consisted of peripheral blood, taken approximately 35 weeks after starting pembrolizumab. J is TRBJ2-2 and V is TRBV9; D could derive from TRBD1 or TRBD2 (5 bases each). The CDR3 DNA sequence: TGTGCCAGCAGTGGGACCTCGCAGAACACCGGGGAGCTGTTTTTT. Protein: CASSGTSQNTGELFF. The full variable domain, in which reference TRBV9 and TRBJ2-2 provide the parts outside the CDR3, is DSGVTQTPKHLITATGQRVTLRCSPRSGDLSVYWYQQSLDQGLQFLIQYYNGEERAKGNILERFSAQQFPDLHSELNLSSLELGDSALYFCASSGTSQNTGELFFGEGSRLTVL.